What follows are 13 T cell receptor beta chains derived from one specimen sequenced in a study of OX40 agonist ivuxolimab in advanced cancers. Measured with immunoSEQ multiplex PCR; TCRdb has only the in-frame clones, and not every one. The sample includes about 27,000 clones, 65% to 80% seen only once; the top ten take 25% to 30%. The material sequenced was CD4+ or CD8+ T cells sorted from blood, taken in a trial of the OX40 agonist ivuxolimab. These receptors originate from an adult with an advanced solid tumor such as melanoma, head and neck, liver or kidney cancer.

The rearrangement joins TRBV2 to TRBJ2-1, with 13 bases lining up with TRBD2. Per the germline V gene, CDR1 is SNHLY and CDR2 is FYNNEI. The CDR3 runs 15 residues. With V trimmed by 7 bases and J by 7 bases, 7 bases remained unmatched. CDR3 region: CASTMTSGRRNEQFF. The DNA for the CDR3 is TGTGCCAGCACTATGACTAGCGGGAGGAGAAATGAGCAGTTCTTC.

This chain connects TRBV6-1 to TRBJ1-1; maybe TRBD1 (5 bases). With 6 bases removed from V and 5 bases from J, the gap between germline ends came to 10 bases. The CDR3 has 12 amino acids. CDR1 is MNHNS and CDR2 is SASEGT in the germline V gene. CDR3 region: CASRPGKTEAFF. In nucleotides, the CDR3 is TGTGCCAGCAGACCAGGGAAGACTGAAGCTTTCTTT.

V gene TRBV25-1 combines with J gene TRBJ1-4, with no clear D. CDR3 length: 12 amino acids. Trimming stripped 9 bases from V and 5 bases from J, with 10 bases between. Germline assignment: CDR1 MGHDK and CDR2 SYGVNS. The CDR3 protein is CASNSQNEKLFF. Here the CDR3 DNA reads TGTGCCAGTAACAGCCAAAATGAAAAACTGTTTTTT.

This clone was detected only a few times. This chain connects TRBV19 to TRBJ1-3; D unclear. Trimming removed 6 bases from V and 0 bases from J, with 18 bases in between. The CDR3 spans 17 residues. Germline V CDR1 and CDR2: LNHDA, SQIVND (reference sequence). This chain's CDR3 is CASRSRKGQNSGNTIYF. The CDR3 DNA reads TGTGCCAGTAGGTCAAGGAAGGGCCAAAACTCTGGAAACACCATATATTTT. The full variable domain, rest sourced from reference TRBV19 and TRBJ1-3, is DGGITQSPKYLFRKEGQNVTLSCEQNLNHDAMYWYRQDPGQGLRLIYYSQIVNDFQKGDIAEGYSVSREKKESFPLTVTSAQKNPTAFYLCASRSRKGQNSGNTIYFGEGSWLTVV.

This clone was seen more than once but under ten times. The V call is TRBV27, the J call TRBJ1-2, with D perhaps matching TRBD1 (5 bases). The V gene lost 8 bases and the J gene lost 8 bases, with 15 bases spanning the gap. Germline V gene lookup returns CDR1 MNHEY and CDR2 SMNVEV (reference sequence). CDR3 size: 12 residues. The CDR3 coding sequence is TGTGCCAGCCGGTTCGGGGCGCTGGGCTACACCTTC. Protein: CASRFGALGYTF.

This sequence joins TRBV14 and TRBJ2-7, with TRBD2 as a possible D gene (6 bases). CDR3 length: 15 residues. Trimming stripped 6 bases from V and 3 bases from J, with 18 bases between. Germline V gives CDR1 SGHDN, CDR2 FVKESK. The CDR3, as DNA: TGTGCCAGCAGTCAAAGTAGACGACTAGGCTACGAGCAGTACTTC. It is translated as CASSQSRRLGYEQYF.

As regards this clone: The same CDR3 is also encoded by other DNA sequences in this sample. The chain joins TRBV9 to TRBJ2-1, with 8 positions matching TRBD2. V was pared by 2 bases and J by 4 bases, with 5 bases of the junction left unmatched. CDR1 and CDR2 from the germline V gene are SGDLS and YYNGEE. CDR3 size: 15 residues. The CDR3 is CASSVSGGPYNEQFF. DNA for the CDR3: TGTGCCAGCAGCGTGAGCGGGGGCCCTTACAATGAGCAGTTCTTC. Full variable domain (remainder filled in from reference TRBV9 and TRBJ2-1): DSGVTQTPKHLITATGQRVTLRCSPRSGDLSVYWYQQSLDQGLQFLIQYYNGEERAKGNILERFSAQQFPDLHSELNLSSLELGDSALYFCASSVSGGPYNEQFFGPGTRLTVL.

This clone is judged medium-sized. The gene calls are TRBV10-1 and TRBJ2-3, with a weak D call TRBD2 (6 bases). The CDR3 is 11 amino acids. Germline loops: CDR1 WNHNN, CDR2 SYGVQD (reference sequence). The V gene lost 7 bases and the J gene lost 6 bases, with 8 bases spanning the gap. This chain's CDR3 is CASKSGDTQYF. The DNA for the CDR3 is TGCGCCAGCAAGAGCGGGGATACGCAGTATTTT.

The genes are TRBV4-1 and TRBJ2-6; D is possibly TRBD1 or TRBD2 (5 bases each). Looked up from germline, CDR1 is MGHRA and CDR2 is YSYEKL. This CDR3 has 17 amino acids. The V end lost 3 bases, the J end lost 1 base, and 13 bases lay between the germline ends. The CDR3 sequence is CASSQGTPRSGANVLTF. The CDR3 region has the DNA TGCGCCAGCAGCCAGGGGACCCCTCGGTCTGGGGCCAACGTCCTGACTTTC.

V and J are TRBV5-6 and TRBJ2-2; tentative D call: TRBD2 (5 bases). The CDR3 sequence is 13 residues long. The V end was cut by 0 bases, the J end by 6 bases, with 6 bases between. Germline V CDR1 and CDR2: SGHDT, YYEEEE. This CDR3 is CASSLALAGELFF. In DNA form, the CDR3 reads TGTGCCAGCAGCTTGGCACTAGCCGGGGAGCTGTTTTTT.

The chain links TRBV4-1 to TRBJ2-1, with D possibly TRBD1 on 5 matching bases. Germline CDR1 reads MGHRA; CDR2 reads YSYEKL. Trimming stripped 0 bases from V and 7 bases from J, with 10 bases between. This CDR3 comprises 14 residues. The CDR3 spells CASSQDAGWNEQFF. CDR3 nucleotide sequence: TGCGCCAGCAGCCAAGATGCAGGGTGGAATGAGCAGTTCTTC.

This sequence joins TRBV27 and TRBJ1-1; D gene uncertain. In germline, CDR1 is MNHEY, CDR2 SMNVEV (reference sequence). This CDR3 is 15 amino acids long. V lost 1 base and J lost 3, with 12 bases in between. CDR3 amino acids: CASSLFLGEYTEAFF. CDR3 nucleotide sequence: TGTGCCAGCAGTTTATTCCTGGGTGAATACACTGAAGCTTTCTTT.

The chain employs TRBV19 and TRBJ2-2, with 15 positions matching TRBD2. J gave up 7 bases and V 10 bases, and 13 bases lay outside the gene matches. The CDR3 runs 17 residues. The germline CDR1 and CDR2 sequences are LNHDA and SQIVND (reference sequence). CDR3 DNA sequence: TGTGCCACCAAGGGACTAGCGGGAGGTCATGGGAACGGGGAGCTGTTTTTT. Translation gives CATKGLAGGHGNGELFF.